A single sample is the source of the 10 T cell receptor beta chains below, sequenced in a study of cytomegalovirus exposure and HLA in healthy donors. The study ran its PCR with 60 Vbeta and 13 Jbeta primers. Produced via immunoSEQ multiplex PCR; TCRdb's table is partial and in-frame only. The profile shows more than 110,000 clones, 70% to 80% of them singletons. Sequenced sample: PBMCs. The receptor set was obtained from a woman aged 45 to 65 in good health and CMV-seronegative.

V is TRBV7-3 and J is TRBJ2-2; 7 bases match TRBD1. CDR1 is SGHTA, CDR2 FQGTGA, per germline. Germline trimming cut 3 bases from V and 6 bases from J; bases unmatched to any gene: 7. The CDR3 is 15 amino acids. DNA of the CDR3: TGTGCCAGCAGCTTCCACTCAGGGGGACCCGGGGAGCTGTTTTTT. It codes for CASSFHSGGPGELFF. Filled out from reference TRBV7-3 and TRBJ2-2, the complete variable domain reads GAGVSQTPSNKVTEKGKYVELRCDPISGHTALYWYRQSLGQGPEFLIYFQGTGAADDSGLPNDRFFAVRPEGSVSTLKIQRTERGDSAVYLCASSFHSGGPGELFFGEGSRLTVL.

The V and J genes are TRBV7-2 and TRBJ1-2; no reliable D call. This CDR3 spans 14 amino acids. V lost 5 bases to trimming and J lost 4 bases, with 14 bases between them. CDR1 SGHTA and CDR2 FQGNSA come from the germline V gene. The CDR3 loop reads CASSPPGGIYGYTF. Here the CDR3 DNA reads TGTGCCAGCAGCCCCCCGGGAGGGATCTATGGCTACACCTTC.

This clone was observed once. This rearrangement joins TRBV10-3 to TRBJ2-2, with TRBD2 matching 8 bases. The CDR3 is 17 amino acids. In germline, CDR1 is ENHRY, CDR2 SYGVKD. Trimming at V came to 0 bases and at J to 7 bases, leaving 10 bases not matched to a gene. CDR3 sequence: CAISESIGSSGSGELFF. The DNA for the CDR3 is TGTGCCATCAGTGAGTCGATAGGCAGCAGCGGGAGCGGGGAGCTGTTTTTT.

The gene calls are TRBV5-1 and TRBJ2-2; 7 positions agree with TRBD1. Trimming at V came to 0 bases and at J to 1 base, leaving 3 bases not matched to a gene. CDR1 and CDR2 (germline): SGHRS, YFSETQ. The CDR3 runs 16 residues. CDR3 loop: CASSLVTGQNTGELFF. CDR3 nucleotides: TGCGCCAGCAGCTTGGTGACAGGGCAGAACACCGGGGAGCTGTTTTTT.

The chain's CDR3 is CASSAWGGGTDTQYF. In DNA, the CDR3 is TGTGCCAGCAGTGCCTGGGGGGGCGGCACAGATACGCAGTATTTT. The chain is built from TRBV11-3 and TRBJ2-3; perhaps TRBD2 as D (7 bases). V lost 6 bases, J lost 1 base, and 14 bases lay in between. The CDR3 totals 15 residues. Germline-derived CDR1 and CDR2 are SGHNT and YENEEA.

The chain combines TRBV5-4 with TRBJ2-6; 8 bases align to TRBD1. The CDR3 sequence is 15 residues long. Per the germline V gene, CDR1 is SGHNT and CDR2 is YYREEE (reference sequence). V lost 4 bases, J lost 2 bases, and 2 bases stayed unmatched. For the CDR3, the DNA is TGTGCCAGCAGCGCGGACAGGGCTGGGGCCAACGTCCTGACTTTC. It translates to CASSADRAGANVLTF.

Notes on this clone: At one end the junction does not follow the germline gene, possibly because of a read error. The chain carries TRBV7-7 and TRBJ2-2, with D uncertain. The CDR3 sequence is 14 residues long. CDR1 is SSHAT, CDR2 FNYEAQ, per germline (reference sequence). CDR3 DNA sequence: TGTGCTAGCAGCGCCGACTTGAACACCGGGGAGCTGTTTTTT. It translates to CASSADLNTGELFF.

This clone has just a few counts. This chain uses TRBV4-1 with TRBJ1-2; 8 bases are a match to TRBD1. Germline V lookup: CDR1 MGHRA, CDR2 YSYEKL. CDR3 length equals 15 residues. V lost 5 bases, J lost 5 bases, and 10 bases stayed unmatched. For the CDR3, the DNA is TGCGCCAGCAGCACCCCCCGGACAGGGTTTTATGGCTACACCTTC. Its translation is CASSTPRTGFYGYTF.

V gene TRBV11-3 combines with J gene TRBJ2-5; D uncertain. Germline CDR1 reads SGHNT; CDR2 reads YENEEA. There are 13 residues in the CDR3. V dropped 3 bases and J dropped 5 bases, with 10 bases sitting between them. In DNA form, the CDR3 reads TGTGCCAGCAGCTTGCGCCCCCTGGAGACCCAGTACTTC. This sequence encodes CASSLRPLETQYF.

The chain carries TRBV5-8 and TRBJ1-1; possibly TRBD1 for D (5 bases). Germline V lookup: CDR1 SGHTS, CDR2 YDEGEE. The CDR3 totals 14 residues. The V gene lost 2 bases and the J gene lost 5 bases, with 13 bases spanning the gap. The CDR3, as DNA: TGTGCCAGCAGCTTATCCCGGGGGAGGACTGAAGCTTTCTTT. Translation: CASSLSRGRTEAFF.